Presented here are 2 T cell receptor beta chains from one specimen sequenced in a study of post-analysis software for immune sequencing data. TCR beta cDNA libraries included unique molecular identifiers. TCRdb re-called the PCR reads with MiXCR, one entry per CDR3 protein. The sample comprises about 380,000 distinct CDR3 sequences, roughly 38% of which are singletons, and roughly 13% rests with the top ten. The antigens for these receptors are not known. Study-wide results and limits: Five or six TRBV segments, TRBV5-6, TRBV5-1 and TRBV20-1 among them, were found more frequent in patients than controls.

Source material: blood. These receptor sequences come from a girl between 5 and 17 years old with multiple sclerosis.

To note about this clonotype: At one boundary the junction diverges from the germline segment, which might be a read error. The CDR3 here is CTSRYSGGRGYEQYF. The CDR3 DNA is TGTACCAGCAGATATTCAGGGGGCAGAGGGTACGAGCAGTACTTC. The chain has TRBV6-2 or TRBV6-3 and TRBJ2-7; TRBD1 aligns across 8 bases. The CDR3 sequence is 15 residues long. Germline values: CDR1 MNHEY, CDR2 SVGEGT.

V is TRBV5-1 and J is TRBJ2-1; 8 nucleotides align to TRBD2. The trim removed 4 bases at V and 6 bases at J, leaving 9 bases unmatched. This CDR3 has 15 amino acids. Looked up from germline, CDR1 is SGHRS and CDR2 is YFSETQ. The CDR3: CASSPLGGGSNEQFF. The CDR3 DNA is TGCGCCAGCAGCCCCCTGGGCGGGGGGTCCAATGAGCAGTTCTTC.